This T cell receptor beta chain appears in the sequencing data of a study of cytomegalovirus exposure and HLA in healthy donors. Overall study context: Early release data held some 79 million unique TCRs from HLA-typed donors. The study's findings and limits: Analyzed later, most CMV-associated TCR beta chains appeared HLA-restricted. In a later analysis, an Asian-associated ancestry cluster reportedly showed fewer N-insertions than the roughly 730-donor mean.

60 Vbeta and 13 Jbeta primers were used in PCR. The method was immunoSEQ multiplex PCR; TCRdb's version includes in-frame clones alone and lacks a portion of them. The data contain about 89,000 clones, more than 70% of them seen just once; the ten biggest clones take up about 3.8%. Details on this clone: Its specificity is unknown. The junction does not match germline at one end; this may be a read error.

The sample comprised PBMCs. The TCR originated in a man under 40 in good health and CMV-seronegative.

The CDR3 region is CAWGVAGTRTQGTQYF. CDR3 in DNA: TGTGCCTGGGGAGTAGCCGGGACTAGAACCCAAGGGACCCAGTACTTC. This sequence joins TRBV30 and TRBJ2-5; 8 bases match TRBD2. Germline-derived CDR1 and CDR2 are GTSNPN and SVGIG (reference sequence). The CDR3 sequence is 16 residues long.